Shown below are 18 T cell receptor beta chains from a single sample sequenced in a study of beta chain features in type 1 diabetes. Reverse transcribing all isolated RNA meant expressed TCRB transcripts were sequenced. Sequenced by immunoSEQ multiplex PCR; TCRdb stores in-frame clones only, minus some. The data show roughly 610,000 clones, 15% seen once. The sample was naive CD4+ T cells from blood. Every receptor here comes from a man younger than 35 in good health.

This clone came up many times. The V gene is TRBV7-2, the J gene TRBJ2-7; D may be TRBD1 or TRBD2 (6 bases each). The CDR3 consists of 14 residues. CDR1 and CDR2 from the germline V gene are SGHTA and FQGNSA. Trimming cost V 6 bases and J 3 bases, with 15 bases left between them. The chain's CDR3 is CASSSGATGYEQYF. CDR3 DNA: TGTGCCAGCAGTTCGGGGGCCACCGGCTACGAGCAGTACTTC.

This clone showed up just a few times. One end of the junction does not line up with germline, which may come from a read error. The chain combines TRBV7-9 with TRBJ2-6, with no clear D. The CDR3 spans 13 residues. Germline assignment: CDR1 SEHNR and CDR2 FQNEAQ (reference sequence). The DNA for the CDR3 is TGCGCCAGCAGCCGTATCGGGGCCAACGTCCTGACTTTC. This sequence encodes CASSRIGANVLTF.

This chain connects TRBV30 to TRBJ1-6, with D possibly matching TRBD1 (5 bases). The CDR3 contains 14 residues. The germline V gene encodes CDR1 GTSNPN and CDR2 SVGIG (reference sequence). The V end was cut by 2 bases, the J end by 9 bases, with 14 bases between. In nucleotides, the CDR3 is TGTGCCTGGAGTTGGAGTCATGGGGGTTCACCCCTCCACTTT. This translates into CAWSWSHGGSPLHF.

The chain uses TRBV5-6 and TRBJ2-3; D may be TRBD2 (6 bases). The CDR3 extends over 16 amino acids. Germline V gene data show CDR1 as SGHDT and CDR2 as YYEEEE. V was pared by 4 bases and J by 1 base, with 16 bases between. The CDR3 nucleotides are TGTGCCAGCAGCCAAACCCGACTAGGTGGCACAGATACGCAGTATTTT. Translation gives CASSQTRLGGTDTQYF.

About this clone itself: The identical CDR3 is also encoded by other nucleotide sequences in the sample. The chain links TRBV29-1 to TRBJ2-4; the D gene is possibly TRBD2 (6 bases). V lost 4 bases and J 0 bases, leaving 10 bases between the germline ends. The germline V gene has CDR1 SQVTM and CDR2 ANQGSEA. CDR3 size: 14 residues. CDR3 protein: CSVVGRLAKNIQYF. The CDR3, as DNA: TGCAGCGTTGTAGGGAGGCTAGCCAAAAACATTCAGTACTTC. Combining the CDR3 with reference TRBV29-1 and TRBJ2-4 gives the whole variable domain SAVISQKPSRDICQRGTSLTIQCQVDSQVTMMFWYRQQPGQSLTLIATANQGSEATYESGFVIDKFPISRPNLTFSTLTVSNMSPEDSSIYLCSVVGRLAKNIQYFGAGTRLSVL.

The rearrangement joins TRBV6-6 to TRBJ2-1; TRBD1 agrees at 8 bases. V lost 5 bases and J lost 7; bases outside the gene matches: 13. Per the germline V gene, CDR1 is MNHNY and CDR2 is SVGAGI (reference sequence). The CDR3 loop spans 16 amino acids. The CDR3 protein is CASSNPKTGAVNEQFF. CDR3 bases: TGTGCCAGCAGTAACCCCAAGACAGGGGCGGTGAATGAGCAGTTCTTC.

The chain carries TRBV23-1 and TRBJ2-5, with 8 bases fitting TRBD1. The end of the DNA aligns better with TRBJ2-7, so the J call may be wrong. Being an ORF, TRBV23-1 has a function that is uncertain. The CDR3 sequence is 16 residues long. The CDR3 nucleotides read TGCGCCAGCAGTCAACACAGGGGGTTCCTTTCCTACGAGCAGTACTTC. As protein: CASSQHRGFLSYEQYF.

This clone was seen only a few times. Other nucleotide sequences in the sample specify the same CDR3. The V and J genes are TRBV9 and TRBJ1-5; D is unclear. CDR3 size: 15 residues. Trimming took 0 bases from V and 1 from J, leaving 8 bases between them. CDR1 SGDLS and CDR2 YYNGEE come from the germline V gene. The CDR3 nucleotides are TGTGCCAGCAGCGTAGGAGGGAGAAGCAATCAGCCCCAGCATTTT. Encoded protein: CASSVGGRSNQPQHF.

The V gene is TRBV4-2, the J gene TRBJ2-3; TRBD2 matches at 11 bases. Unmatched junction bases numbered 4, after V lost 1 base and J lost 4 bases. This CDR3 contains 16 residues. From germline, CDR1 is LGHNA and CDR2 YNFKEQ. As DNA, the CDR3 is TGTGCCAGCAGCCAAGCCGAACTAGCGGGAGCAGATACGCAGTATTTT. As protein: CASSQAELAGADTQYF.

This rearrangement joins TRBV7-9 to TRBJ1-2, with D possibly matching TRBD1 (5 bases). The CDR3 sequence is 12 residues long. The V and J ends lost 1 base and 8 bases respectively, with 8 bases between them. CDR1 SEHNR and CDR2 FQNEAQ come from the germline V gene (reference sequence). CDR3 residues: CASSLVQGGYTF. The CDR3 DNA is TGTGCCAGCAGCTTAGTTCAGGGAGGCTACACCTTC.

This chain uses TRBV10-3 with TRBJ1-2; TRBD1 matches at 7 bases. This CDR3 has 15 amino acids. V lost 1 base to trimming and J lost 2 bases; unmatched junction nucleotides: 4. Germline CDR1 reads ENHRY; CDR2 reads SYGVKD. CDR3 sequence (DNA): TGTGCCATCAGTGAGTTCGGACAGGCCAACTATGGCTACACCTTC. It encodes CAISEFGQANYGYTF.

The gene calls are TRBV12-5 and TRBJ2-1, with D possibly TRBD2 on 6 matching bases. The CDR3 extends over 13 amino acids. CDR1 and CDR2 (germline): LGHNT, FRNRAP. Trimming stripped 3 bases from V and 8 bases from J, with 11 bases between. The CDR3 region has the DNA TGTGCTAGTGGTTTCAGACTAGGCTATGAGCAGTTCTTC. Protein: CASGFRLGYEQFF.

This clone appeared a few times. The chain couples TRBV4-1 to TRBJ2-3; 9 bases are shared with TRBD1. Per germline, CDR1 MGHRA and CDR2 YSYEKL. The ends lost 4 bases at V and 7 bases at J; junction bases unmatched: 9. This CDR3 spans 15 amino acids. The CDR3 spells CASSRVPGQGYTQYF. In nucleotides, the CDR3 is TGCGCCAGCAGCCGCGTCCCGGGACAGGGCTATACGCAGTATTTT.

This clone was seen only a few times. This chain uses TRBV30 with TRBJ2-3; 8 bases agree with TRBD1. V trimming: 1 base; J trimming: 4 bases; junction bases outside the gene matches: 4. The CDR3 has 14 residues. Germline-derived CDR1 and CDR2 are GTSNPN and SVGIG (reference sequence). CDR3 loop: CAWSEQGGADTQYF. The CDR3 DNA reads TGTGCCTGGAGTGAACAGGGGGGAGCAGATACGCAGTATTTT.

V and J are TRBV7-2 and TRBJ1-4; D is ambiguous. The V gene's germline CDR1 is SGHTA and CDR2 FQGNSA. The CDR3 sequence is 16 residues long. V lost 5 bases and J 8 bases, leaving 21 bases between the germline ends. The CDR3 here is CASSPVVGRLGEKLFF. DNA of the CDR3: TGTGCCAGCAGCCCTGTCGTCGGACGGCTGGGGGAAAAACTGTTTTTT.

This clone has only a few counts. This rearrangement joins TRBV27 to TRBJ1-1, with TRBD1 as a possible D gene (6 bases). The germline V gene has CDR1 MNHEY and CDR2 SMNVEV (reference sequence). Trimming took 2 bases from V and 6 from J, leaving 16 bases between them. CDR3 length: 15 residues. The CDR3: CASSLNWGALAEAFF. CDR3 bases: TGTGCCAGCAGTTTAAATTGGGGGGCCCTAGCTGAAGCTTTCTTT.

This chain joins TRBV7-9 and TRBJ2-5; 12 bases are shared with TRBD2. The V segment lost 4 bases and the J segment 7 bases; nucleotides outside the gene matches: 13. This CDR3 comprises 17 residues. Germline V gene data show CDR1 as SEHNR and CDR2 as FQNEAQ (reference sequence). CDR3 DNA: TGTGCCAGCAGCTCCCCGCCGGGACTAGCGGGTCAGGGGACCCAGTACTTC. Its protein is CASSSPPGLAGQGTQYF.

J is TRBJ2-1 and V is TRBV11-3, with TRBD2 identical over 10 bases. CDR1 is SGHNT, CDR2 YENEEA, per germline. V trimming: 2 bases; J trimming: 2 bases; junction bases outside the gene matches: 3. The CDR3 length is 16 residues. CDR3 bases: TGTGCCAGCAGCTTAACCGGGACTAGCGCCTACAATGAGCAGTTCTTC. Translating gives CASSLTGTSAYNEQFF.